The 10 T cell receptor beta chains given below trace back to one sample, sequenced in a study of blood T cell repertoires in COVID-19. This table comes from immunoSEQ multiplex PCR, and its TCRdb copy is limited to in-frame clones, with some not included. Of 210,000 or so clones in the sample, approximately 84% were seen once. Material for sequencing was PBMCs or T cells enriched from blood (not recorded which). The receptors originated from a man in his 60s who had recovered from COVID-19.

This sequence joins TRBV24-1 and TRBJ1-2; TRBD1 matches at 8 bases. The CDR3 extends over 12 amino acids. Germline V gene sequence: CDR1 KGHDR, CDR2 SFDVKD. The ends lost 7 bases at V and 6 bases at J; junction bases unmatched: 3. CDR3 bases: TGTGCCACCAGGGACAGGGCGAATGGCTACACCTTC. Its protein is CATRDRANGYTF.

V is TRBV19 and J is TRBJ1-5; TRBD1 aligns across 9 bases. CDR1 LNHDA and CDR2 SQIVND come from the germline V gene (reference sequence). CDR3 length: 15 amino acids. Trimming removed 7 bases from V and 7 bases from J; junction bases left unmatched: 11. In DNA, the CDR3 is TGTGCCAGTACCTCGGGACAGGGCTTTGGGCAGCCCCAGCATTTT. It specifies CASTSGQGFGQPQHF.

This clone was detected only a few times. This chain uses TRBV5-5 with TRBJ1-5, with 9 bases lining up with TRBD1. The trim removed 4 bases at V and 2 bases at J, leaving 7 bases unmatched. The CDR3 extends over 16 amino acids. Germline V lookup: CDR1 SGHKS, CDR2 YYEKEE (reference sequence). The CDR3: CASSVGTGTGNQPQHF. Here the CDR3 DNA reads TGTGCCAGCAGCGTTGGGACAGGGACTGGCAATCAGCCCCAGCATTTT.

The genes are TRBV10-3 and TRBJ1-1, with D maybe TRBD1 (6 bases). The length of the CDR3 is 15 residues. Germline-derived CDR1 and CDR2 are ENHRY and SYGVKD. V lost 7 bases to trimming and J lost 3 bases, with 18 bases between them. In DNA, the CDR3 is TGTGCCATCAAAGGGGAAACAGGGATTTACACTGAAGCTTTCTTT. Its translation: CAIKGETGIYTEAFF.

CDR3 bases: TGTGCCAGCAGCTTATACATCTTTGGGACAGGGGGCCGTAACACTGAAGCTTTCTTT. Translation: CASSLYIFGTGGRNTEAFF. The chain recombines TRBV7-9 with TRBJ1-1; 12 bases agree with TRBD1. The J segment lost 2 bases and the V segment lost 2 bases, leaving 12 bases of the junction unmatched. Germline lookup yields CDR1 SEHNR and CDR2 FQNEAQ (reference sequence). The length of the CDR3 is 19 residues.

The CDR3 DNA follows: TGTGCCAGCAGTTACTCGCCTTCTAGCGACGAGCAGTACTTC. It yields the protein CASSYSPSSDEQYF. The chain recombines TRBV6-5 with TRBJ2-7, with a possible D match to TRBD2 (6 bases). The germline V and J ends were trimmed by 0 bases and 5 bases, with 11 bases remaining between them. This CDR3 region has 14 residues. Germline V gene sequence: CDR1 MNHEY, CDR2 SVGAGI.

The chain joins TRBV19 to TRBJ1-5; 11 nucleotides match TRBD1. J lost 4 bases, V lost 4 bases, and 3 bases had no gene match. This CDR3 is 15 amino acids long. Germline CDR1 and CDR2: LNHDA and SQIVND (reference sequence). In DNA, the CDR3 is TGTGCCAGTAGTAAGGGGACAGGGGGTAATCAGCCCCAGCATTTT. Its translation is CASSKGTGGNQPQHF.

The chain uses TRBV6-2 or TRBV6-3 and TRBJ2-3; no reliable D call. The CDR3 is made up of 16 amino acids. Trimming removed 5 bases from V and 0 bases from J, with 15 bases in between. Germline CDR1 MNHEY, CDR2 SVGEGT. The DNA for the CDR3 is TGTGCCAGCAGTCCCCCCCCCACAAGAAGCACAGATACGCAGTATTTT. It is translated as CASSPPPTRSTDTQYF.

The chain has TRBV5-1 and TRBJ2-5, with a tentative D call TRBD1 (6 bases). Trimming stripped 4 bases from V and 5 bases from J, with 18 bases between. From germline, CDR1 is SGHRS and CDR2 YFSETQ. The CDR3 is 15 residues long. The DNA of the CDR3 is TGCGCCAGCAGCCTTCGCCGCTGGGGGCCGGAGACCCAGTACTTC. Translation gives CASSLRRWGPETQYF.

This chain links TRBV11-3 with TRBJ2-1; no firm D call. V was clipped by 5 bases and J by 8 bases, with 13 bases between them. The CDR3 covers 13 residues. Per the germline V gene, CDR1 is SGHNT and CDR2 is YENEEA. The DNA for the CDR3 is TGTGCCAGCAGCCCCCCTGAGCGTGATGAGCAGTTCTTC. Its protein product is CASSPPERDEQFF.